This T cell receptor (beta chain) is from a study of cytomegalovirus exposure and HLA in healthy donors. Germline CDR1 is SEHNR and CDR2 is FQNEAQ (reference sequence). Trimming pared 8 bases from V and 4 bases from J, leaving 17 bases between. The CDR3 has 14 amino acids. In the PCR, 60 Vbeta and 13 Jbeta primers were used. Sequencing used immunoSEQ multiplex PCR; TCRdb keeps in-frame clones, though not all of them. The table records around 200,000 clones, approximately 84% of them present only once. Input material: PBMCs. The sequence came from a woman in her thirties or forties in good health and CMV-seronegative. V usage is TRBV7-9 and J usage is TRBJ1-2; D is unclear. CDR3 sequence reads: CASDWGEGVYGYTF. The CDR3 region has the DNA TGTGCCAGCGATTGGGGTGAGGGTGTCTATGGCTACACCTTC.